These T cell receptor beta chains were read from a single sample in a study of tumor-infiltrating lymphocytes in glioblastoma multiforme. TCRdb independently ran MiXCR on the multiplex PCR reads; one entry per CDR3 protein. The sample lists 10,000 or so distinct CDR3 sequences; approximately 71% were seen once. The sequencing sample was made of brain tumor tissue. Receptor source: a male donor with glioblastoma. CDR3s include the opening cysteine and the closing phenylalanine or tryptophan. Fields, in order: J gene, clone size, V gene, D gene, CDR3 protein, CDR3 DNA. The D gene is left open where the match is weak. Not every row has a clone size; where given, it reads once, few, many or a size class.

j_gene: TRBJ1-5
abundance: NA
v_gene: TRBV20-1
d_gene: NA
CDR3aa: CSAREDPNQPQHF
CDR3nt: TGCAGTGCTAGAGAGGACCCTAATCAGCCCCAGCATTTT

j_gene: TRBJ2-7
abundance: NA
v_gene: TRBV20-1
d_gene: NA
CDR3aa: CSARALIQGPDSYEQYF
CDR3nt: TGCAGTGCTAGAGCCTTAATACAGGGTCCCGACTCCTACGAGCAGTACTTC

j_gene: TRBJ1-1
abundance: NA
v_gene: TRBV29-1
d_gene: NA
CDR3aa: CSVRFSGTEAYF
CDR3nt: TGCAGCGTTCGGTTCAGTGGGACCGAAGCTTACTTT

j_gene: TRBJ2-1
abundance: NA
v_gene: TRBV28
d_gene: NA
CDR3aa: CASRRYNEQFF
CDR3nt: TGTGCCAGCCGGAGGTACAATGAGCAGTTCTTC

j_gene: TRBJ1-2
abundance: many
v_gene: TRBV6-5
d_gene: TRBD1
CDR3aa: CASSYAGWDRPYYSYTF
CDR3nt: TGTGCCAGCAGTTACGCGGGATGGGACAGGCCTTACTATAGCTACACCTTC

j_gene: TRBJ1-6
abundance: NA
v_gene: TRBV4-1
d_gene: NA
CDR3aa: CASQNLASAVSPLYF
CDR3nt: TGCGCCAGCCAAAACCTGGCATCTGCTGTTTCACCCCTCTACTTT

j_gene: TRBJ2-5
abundance: NA
v_gene: TRBV20-1
d_gene: TRBD1
CDR3aa: CSASQDRGLLFQDTQYF
CDR3nt: TGCAGTGCTAGCCAGGACAGGGGGCTTCTGTTTCAGGATACCCAGTACTTC

j_gene: TRBJ2-1
abundance: NA
v_gene: TRBV11-3
d_gene: NA
CDR3aa: CASSSGSYNEQFF
CDR3nt: TGTGCCAGCAGCTCAGGCTCCTACAATGAGCAGTTCTTC

j_gene: TRBJ2-1
abundance: NA
v_gene: TRBV5-6
d_gene: NA
CDR3aa: CANSPVSGGSYNEQFF
CDR3nt: TGTGCCAACAGCCCGGTTAGCGGTGGCTCCTACAACGAGCAGTTCTTC

j_gene: TRBJ2-7
abundance: NA
v_gene: TRBV10-2
d_gene: NA
CDR3aa: CASSLPGGGSEQYF
CDR3nt: TGCGCCAGCAGCCTCCCAGGGGGAGGGAGCGAGCAGTACTTC

j_gene: TRBJ2-1
abundance: NA
v_gene: TRBV29-1
d_gene: NA
CDR3aa: CSVGGRQGGNERFF
CDR3nt: TGCAGCGTTGGCGGGCGGCAGGGGGGTAATGAGCGGTTCTTC

j_gene: TRBJ1-1
abundance: few
v_gene: TRBV9
d_gene: NA
CDR3aa: CASSVLTSTEAFF
CDR3nt: TGTGCCAGCAGCGTACTAACGAGCACTGAAGCTTTCTTT

j_gene: TRBJ2-2
abundance: NA
v_gene: TRBV30
d_gene: NA
CDR3aa: CAWSTSLVTGELFF
CDR3nt: TGTGCCTGGAGTACTAGTCTAGTAACCGGGGAGCTGTTTTTT

j_gene: TRBJ2-1
abundance: once
v_gene: TRBV29-1
d_gene: NA
CDR3aa: CSVVGQKGGNEQFF
CDR3nt: TGCAGCGTTGTGGGGCAGAAGGGGGGCAACGAGCAGTTCTTC

j_gene: TRBJ1-6
abundance: medium-sized
v_gene: TRBV6-5
d_gene: NA
CDR3aa: CASSDKYPGAYNSPLHF
CDR3nt: TGTGCCAGCAGTGATAAATATCCGGGGGCCTACAATTCACCCCTCCACTTT

j_gene: TRBJ2-5
abundance: NA
v_gene: TRBV6-1
d_gene: TRBD2
CDR3aa: CASSVGTNQETQYF
CDR3nt: TGTGCCAGCAGTGTAGGGACTAACCAAGAGACCCAGTACTTC

j_gene: TRBJ2-3
abundance: NA
v_gene: TRBV11-2
d_gene: TRBD2
CDR3aa: CASRRLAGGTQYF
CDR3nt: TGTGCCAGCAGGAGACTAGCGGGAGGTACGCAGTATTTT

j_gene: TRBJ2-7
abundance: NA
v_gene: TRBV29-1
d_gene: NA
CDR3aa: CSVGRDSYEQYF
CDR3nt: TGCAGTGTGGGTCGAGACTCCTACGAGCAGTACTTC

j_gene: TRBJ2-7
abundance: NA
v_gene: TRBV30
d_gene: NA
CDR3aa: CAWSPNRGEQYF
CDR3nt: TGTGCCTGGAGCCCAAACCGAGGGGAGCAGTACTTC

j_gene: TRBJ2-7
abundance: NA
v_gene: TRBV20-1
d_gene: TRBD2
CDR3aa: CSARDSAAGGYEQYF
CDR3nt: TGCAGTGCTAGAGATAGTGCAGCGGGGGGCTACGAGCAGTACTTC

j_gene: TRBJ1-2
abundance: NA
v_gene: TRBV6-2/TRBV6-3
d_gene: NA
CDR3aa: CANGWRAPVDGYTF
CDR3nt: TGTGCCAACGGATGGCGGGCCCCAGTGGATGGCTACACCTTC

j_gene: TRBJ2-7
abundance: NA
v_gene: TRBV4-1
d_gene: TRBD1
CDR3aa: CAGSPNQGAAYEQYF
CDR3nt: TGCGCCGGCAGCCCTAACCAGGGGGCGGCCTACGAGCAGTACTTC

j_gene: TRBJ2-3
abundance: NA
v_gene: TRBV13
d_gene: NA
CDR3aa: CASSLLTADTQYF
CDR3nt: TGTGCCAGCAGCTTACTGACGGCAGATACGCAGTATTTT

j_gene: TRBJ1-1
abundance: NA
v_gene: TRBV6-5
d_gene: NA
CDR3aa: CTSSYSICGKGAFF
CDR3nt: TGTACCAGCAGTTACTCGATCTGCGGGAAGGGAGCCTTCTTT

j_gene: TRBJ2-3
abundance: NA
v_gene: TRBV11-2
d_gene: NA
CDR3aa: CASSLQGTWTDTQYF
CDR3nt: TGTGCCAGCAGCTTACAGGGGACGTGGACAGATACGCAGTATTTT

j_gene: TRBJ2-5
abundance: medium-sized
v_gene: TRBV29-1
d_gene: NA
CDR3aa: CSVEGFQETQYF
CDR3nt: TGCAGCGTTGAAGGGTTCCAAGAGACCCAGTACTTC

j_gene: TRBJ1-2
abundance: NA
v_gene: TRBV7-9
d_gene: NA
CDR3aa: CASSSGTASVYGYTF
CDR3nt: TGTGCCAGCAGCTCAGGGACCGCCTCGGTTTATGGCTACACCTTC

j_gene: TRBJ1-4
abundance: NA
v_gene: TRBV5-4
d_gene: TRBD1
CDR3aa: CASSYGTGRSKKLFF
CDR3nt: TGTGCCAGCAGCTATGGGACAGGAAGAAGTAAAAAACTGTTTTTT

j_gene: TRBJ1-1
abundance: NA
v_gene: TRBV11-2
d_gene: NA
CDR3aa: CASSLDGGVEALF
CDR3nt: TGTGCCAGCAGTTTAGATGGAGGTGTTGAAGCTCTCTTT

j_gene: TRBJ1-2
abundance: NA
v_gene: TRBV11-2
d_gene: NA
CDR3aa: CASSPAGTLNDYGYTF
CDR3nt: TGTGCCAGCAGCCCCGCCGGGACCCTTAATGATTATGGCTACACCTTC

j_gene: TRBJ2-5
abundance: NA
v_gene: TRBV14
d_gene: NA
CDR3aa: CANSLQGTQYF
CDR3nt: TGTGCCAACAGCCTTCAAGGGACCCAGTACTTC

j_gene: TRBJ2-1
abundance: NA
v_gene: TRBV29-1
d_gene: NA
CDR3aa: CSVELPSYNEQFF
CDR3nt: TGCAGCGTTGAGCTTCCCTCCTACAATGAGCAGTTCTTC

j_gene: TRBJ2-7
abundance: NA
v_gene: TRBV4-3
d_gene: NA
CDR3aa: CASSHSQTSYEQYF
CDR3nt: TGCGCCAGCAGCCATTCACAGACCTCCTACGAGCAGTACTTC

j_gene: TRBJ2-3
abundance: NA
v_gene: TRBV10-2
d_gene: NA
CDR3aa: CASSEAGAGADAQYF
CDR3nt: TGCGCCAGCAGTGAGGCAGGGGCTGGAGCAGATGCGCAGTATTTT

j_gene: TRBJ1-5
abundance: NA
v_gene: TRBV20-1
d_gene: NA
CDR3aa: CSASQVPRVSQPQHF
CDR3nt: TGCAGTGCTAGTCAAGTACCCAGGGTCAGCCAGCCCCAGCATTTT

j_gene: TRBJ2-7
abundance: NA
v_gene: TRBV11-2
d_gene: TRBD1
CDR3aa: CASSLVDRGNEQYF
CDR3nt: TGTGCCAGCAGCTTAGTGGACAGGGGTAACGAGCAGTACTTC

j_gene: TRBJ1-5
abundance: NA
v_gene: TRBV11-2
d_gene: NA
CDR3aa: CASSLDRQQYQPQHF
CDR3nt: TGTGCCAGCAGCCTGGATCGACAGCAATATCAGCCCCAGCATTTT

j_gene: TRBJ1-2
abundance: NA
v_gene: TRBV20-1
d_gene: NA
CDR3aa: CSASKGQYGHTF
CDR3nt: TGCAGTGCTAGCAAGGGGCAATATGGCCACACCTTC

j_gene: TRBJ2-3
abundance: NA
v_gene: TRBV11-3
d_gene: NA
CDR3aa: CASSLVPDTQYF
CDR3nt: TGTGCCAGCAGCTTAGTCCCAGATACGCAGTATTTT

j_gene: TRBJ1-5
abundance: NA
v_gene: TRBV11-2
d_gene: NA
CDR3aa: CASSLGSSGGNQPQHF
CDR3nt: TGTGCCAGTAGCCTCGGCTCTAGTGGGGGCAATCAGCCCCAGCATTTT

j_gene: TRBJ2-7
abundance: NA
v_gene: TRBV29-1
d_gene: TRBD2
CDR3aa: CSVNGRAQGEFHEQYF
CDR3nt: TGCAGCGTTAACGGGAGGGCCCAGGGTGAGTTCCACGAGCAGTACTTC

j_gene: TRBJ1-1
abundance: NA
v_gene: TRBV9
d_gene: NA
CDR3aa: CASSGHHGPEAFF
CDR3nt: TGTGCCAGCAGCGGTCACCATGGGCCTGAAGCTTTCTTT

j_gene: TRBJ2-2
abundance: NA
v_gene: TRBV29-1
d_gene: NA
CDR3aa: CSVVRTGMPGELFF
CDR3nt: TGCAGCGTTGTAAGGACGGGGATGCCCGGGGAGTTGTTTTTT

j_gene: TRBJ2-7
abundance: NA
v_gene: TRBV12-3/TRBV12-4
d_gene: NA
CDR3aa: CASSLRPGEQYF
CDR3nt: TGTGCCAGCAGTTTAAGGCCGGGAGAGCAGTACTTC

j_gene: TRBJ2-3
abundance: NA
v_gene: TRBV20-1
d_gene: TRBD1
CDR3aa: CSALRTGTALNTQYF
CDR3nt: TGCAGCGCCCTACGGACAGGGACGGCCCTCAATACGCAGTATTTT

j_gene: TRBJ2-7
abundance: medium-sized
v_gene: TRBV20-1
d_gene: TRBD1
CDR3aa: CSASDRGQGVWGEQYF
CDR3nt: TGCAGTGCTTCTGACAGGGGGCAAGGCGTATGGGGGGAGCAGTACTTC

j_gene: TRBJ2-7
abundance: NA
v_gene: TRBV5-4
d_gene: TRBD2
CDR3aa: CASRSGTSGTRGEQYF
CDR3nt: TGTGCCAGCAGGTCTGGGACTAGCGGGACGCGAGGTGAGCAGTACTTC

j_gene: TRBJ2-7
abundance: NA
v_gene: TRBV29-1
d_gene: NA
CDR3aa: CSGETSGSEQYF
CDR3nt: TGCAGCGGGGAGACATCGGGGAGCGAGCAGTACTTC

j_gene: TRBJ1-1
abundance: NA
v_gene: TRBV6-5
d_gene: NA
CDR3aa: CANSYQTATTEACF
CDR3nt: TGTGCCAACAGTTATCAGACGGCAACTACCGAAGCTTGCTTC

j_gene: TRBJ2-1
abundance: NA
v_gene: TRBV11-2
d_gene: NA
CDR3aa: CASSLVRANEQFF
CDR3nt: TGTGCCAGCAGCTTAGTTAGGGCTAATGAGCAGTTCTTC

j_gene: TRBJ1-1
abundance: NA
v_gene: TRBV20-1
d_gene: TRBD1
CDR3aa: CSARNDRDEAFF
CDR3nt: TGCAGTGCTAGAAACGACAGGGATGAAGCTTTCTTT

j_gene: TRBJ2-1
abundance: once
v_gene: TRBV11-2
d_gene: NA
CDR3aa: CASGLGPPSVHKEQFF
CDR3nt: TGTGCCAGCGGCTTGGGCCCCCCTAGCGTGCACAAAGAGCAGTTCTTC

j_gene: TRBJ2-2
abundance: NA
v_gene: TRBV4-1
d_gene: TRBD2
CDR3aa: CISSPTSGRAPGELFF
CDR3nt: TGCATCAGCAGTCCGACTAGCGGGAGGGCCCCCGGGGAACTGTTTTTT

j_gene: TRBJ2-7
abundance: NA
v_gene: TRBV9
d_gene: NA
CDR3aa: CASSVDGTYEQYF
CDR3nt: TGTGCCAGCAGCGTTGACGGCACCTACGAGCAGTACTTC

j_gene: TRBJ1-1
abundance: NA
v_gene: TRBV11-2
d_gene: NA
CDR3aa: CASNLVGGVEAFF
CDR3nt: TGTGCCAGCAACTTAGTTGGAGGGGTTGAGGCTTTCTTT

j_gene: TRBJ2-7
abundance: NA
v_gene: TRBV29-1
d_gene: NA
CDR3aa: CSVDTPKGTYYGQYF
CDR3nt: TGCAGCGTTGATACCCCCAAAGGGACTTACTACGGGCAGTACTTC

j_gene: TRBJ1-4
abundance: NA
v_gene: TRBV4-1
d_gene: NA
CDR3aa: CASSQAPGLNEKLFF
CDR3nt: TGCGCCAGCAGCCAAGCGCCAGGGTTAAATGAAAAACTGTTTTTT